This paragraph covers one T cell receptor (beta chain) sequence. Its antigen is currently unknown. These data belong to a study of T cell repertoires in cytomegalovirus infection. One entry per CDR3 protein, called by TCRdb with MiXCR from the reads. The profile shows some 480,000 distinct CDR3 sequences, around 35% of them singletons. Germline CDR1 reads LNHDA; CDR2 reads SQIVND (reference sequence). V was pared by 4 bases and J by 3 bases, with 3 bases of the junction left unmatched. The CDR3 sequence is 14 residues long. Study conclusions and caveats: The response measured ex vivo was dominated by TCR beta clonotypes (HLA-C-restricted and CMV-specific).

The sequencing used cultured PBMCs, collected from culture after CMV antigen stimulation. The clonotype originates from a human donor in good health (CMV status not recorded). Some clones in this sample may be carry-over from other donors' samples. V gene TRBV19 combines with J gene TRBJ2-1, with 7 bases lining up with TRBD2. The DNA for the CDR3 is TGTGCCAGTAGTACTAGCGGACTCTACAATGAGCAGTTCTTC. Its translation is CASSTSGLYNEQFF.